This T cell receptor beta chain was identified in a study of blood T cell repertoires in COVID-19 (TCRdb year 2020). A note on the overall study: The collaborator samples originated in the United States, Italy and Spain and spanned the acute and convalescent phases of COVID-19. The material from the prospective study consisted of cDNA or gDNA derived from T cells, B-cell-depleted T cells, or PBMCs. The dataset comprised deeply sampled blood TCRbeta repertoires from subjects exposed to, actively infected with, or recovered from COVID-19. A freely available public database, intended as a resource for researchers studying the immune response to SARS-CoV-2, is where the repertoires were released. Samples were obtained from the ongoing ImmuneRACE study (first 160 participants) and from about 1,300 subjects provided by 6 global collaborators. Nearly every sample came with metadata listing a de-identified subject ID, COVID-19 status, age in years and sex. HLA class I and class II types, where available, came from metadata supplied by the sample provider rather than from assay-based typing. The investigation overall reported the following: The quantity of clinical and demographic metadata differed by source and by participant and was supplied without curation.

In the prospective study, participants were roughly 18 to 95 years old, resided in about two dozen geographic areas of the United States, and were enrolled through a virtual design. In the prospective study, participants were assigned to cohorts based on the clinical history participants reported in a screening survey and a study questionnaire. Recovered participants in ImmuneRACE Cohort 3 were defined by two consecutive negative NP/OP PCR tests, clearance by a healthcare professional, or resolution of symptoms. Mobile phlebotomists in the prospective study collected whole blood, serum and a nasopharyngeal or oropharyngeal swab from every participant. Additional blood draws and questionnaires over a 2-month period could optionally be provided by prospective study participants. Before DNA extraction, blood samples from the prospective study were shipped at room temperature or frozen. The germline V gene encodes CDR1 SGHTA and CDR2 FQGNSA. V is pruned by 2 bases and J by 8 bases, leaving 5 bases of the junction without a gene match. Measured from the cysteine to the phenylalanine, the CDR3 is 13 residues long. The DNA shown is the 39-base CDR3, in frame from base 1.

Notes on this clone: Its antigen remains unidentified. Base quality data are lacking; no much larger clone is found one base away.

TCRbeta CDR3 regions were amplified from genomic DNA by means of the immunoSEQ Assay, a bias-controlled multiplex PCR. The published analysis was carried out like this. Within the assay, amplification of reference gene primers was used to estimate how many nucleated cells each sample contained. Sequence reads were collapsed and filtered to measure the absolute abundance of every unique TCRbeta CDR3 rearrangement. Productive Simpson clonality was computed per sample as the square root of Simpson's diversity index over productive rearrangements. The table was pulled from immuneACCESS by TCRdb, which kept in-frame rearrangements only. Such tables lose some clones; where checked, under half of the loss comes from unresolved V genes, and the rest has no known cause. V, J and clone size are taken as reported in that table, and D and trimming were inferred from the DNA itself. Counted in this sample were almost 250,000 clones; roughly 86% of them appeared once. About 1.6% of the sample is in the top ten clones.

Rearrangement joined TRBV7-2 to TRBJ1-1; a stretch of 7 junction bases matches TRBD1. The clonotype comes from a woman between 45 and 65 years old who had recovered from COVID-19. The specimen sequenced was PBMCs or T cells enriched from blood (not recorded which). The sequence in DNA is TGTGCCAGCAGCTTAACAGGGGCCCAAGAAGCTTTCTTT. It codes for CASSLTGAQEAFF.